This passage covers 17 T cell receptor beta chains from one sample sequenced in a study of OX40 agonist ivuxolimab in advanced cancers. Only in-frame clones appear in the TCRdb table, and some are missing; sequencing was by immunoSEQ multiplex PCR. The sample carries fewer than 25,000 clones, roughly 74% recorded once. Source: CD4+ or CD8+ T cells sorted from blood, taken in a trial of the OX40 agonist ivuxolimab. All receptors derive from an adult with an advanced solid tumor such as melanoma, head and neck, liver or kidney cancer.

This clone was counted between two and nine times. The J gene is TRBJ1-2, the V gene TRBV28; TRBD1 aligns across 9 bases. The trim removed 6 bases at V and 1 base at J, leaving 6 bases unmatched. In germline, CDR1 is MDHEN, CDR2 SYDVKM. The CDR3 has 15 residues. CDR3 loop: CASRLQGADNYGYTF. The CDR3 DNA sequence: TGTGCCAGCAGGCTACAGGGGGCCGATAACTATGGCTACACCTTC.

This sequence joins TRBV14 and TRBJ2-5; maybe TRBD1 (5 bases). The better agreement between TRBJ2-7 and the DNA end casts doubt on the J call. Germline V gene lookup returns CDR1 SGHDN and CDR2 FVKESK. CDR3 length equals 14 residues. The CDR3 DNA is TGTGCCAGCAGCCAAGATGACAGCACCTACGAGCAGTACTTC. The encoded protein is CASSQDDSTYEQYF.

This chain connects TRBV2 to TRBJ2-5; 7 positions agree with TRBD1. The CDR3 is made up of 14 amino acids. The germline CDR1 and CDR2 sequences are SNHLY and FYNNEI. V shed 6 bases and J 0 bases; nucleotides not matched to a gene: 4. CDR3 loop: CASSPTGYQETQYF. As DNA, the CDR3 is TGTGCCAGCAGCCCGACAGGGTACCAAGAGACCCAGTACTTC.

This chain uses TRBV7-6 with TRBJ2-6, with D unclear. Germline loops: CDR1 SGHVS, CDR2 FNYEAQ. V lost 5 bases, J lost 2 bases, and 7 bases lay in between. The CDR3 has 14 amino acids. As DNA, the CDR3 is TGTGCCAGCAGCCCCCCTGCTGGGGCCAACGTCCTGACTTTC. This codes for CASSPPAGANVLTF.

Comment on this clone: Other nucleotide sequences in the sample specify the same CDR3. The CDR3 region is CASSLTDYNEQFF. In nucleotides, the CDR3 is TGTGCCAGCAGTTTAACAGATTACAATGAGCAGTTCTTC. V usage is TRBV28 and J usage is TRBJ2-1; D gene uncertain. The V end lost 2 bases, the J end lost 4 bases, and 6 bases lay between the germline ends. The CDR3 runs 13 residues. Germline loops: CDR1 MDHEN, CDR2 SYDVKM.

This chain links TRBV11-2 with TRBJ2-7, with 7 bases lining up with TRBD1. With 1 base clipped from V and 3 bases from J, the junction kept 0 bases outside the gene matches. The CDR3 has 13 residues. Germline V lookup: CDR1 SGHAT, CDR2 FQNNGV. This CDR3 is CASSLGDSYEQYF. CDR3 nucleotide sequence: TGTGCCAGCAGCTTAGGGGACAGCTACGAGCAGTACTTC.

V and J are TRBV29-1 and TRBJ2-1, with 9 bases aligning to TRBD2. The germline CDR1 and CDR2 sequences are SQVTM and ANQGSEA. CDR3 size: 17 residues. V shed 6 bases and J 0 bases; nucleotides not matched to a gene: 12. CDR3 DNA: TGCAGCGTGGACGGCCTAGCGGGAAGACACTCCTACAATGAGCAGTTCTTC. Amino acid sequence: CSVDGLAGRHSYNEQFF.

The chain couples TRBV7-9 to TRBJ1-5; 7 bases agree with TRBD1. Trimming took 4 bases from V and 3 from J; bases not matched to a gene: 3. Germline V gene data show CDR1 as SEHNR and CDR2 as FQNEAQ (reference sequence). The CDR3 totals 14 residues. CDR3 in DNA: TGTGCCAGCAGCTCGACAGGGAACAATCAGCCCCAGCATTTT. Translating it yields CASSSTGNNQPQHF.

The J gene is TRBJ2-1, the V gene TRBV6-5; the match to TRBD2 covers 11 bases. V shed 0 bases, J shed 8 bases, and the junction held 3 bases outside the gene matches. CDR1 and CDR2 from the germline V gene are MNHEY and SVGAGI. The CDR3 sequence is 15 residues long. CDR3 sequence reads: CASSYSTSGIDEQFF. CDR3 DNA: TGTGCCAGCAGTTACTCGACTAGCGGGATAGATGAGCAGTTCTTC.

This clone is a singleton in its sample. The chain recombines TRBV10-3 with TRBJ1-6; 8 nucleotides agree with TRBD1. Germline CDR1 and CDR2: ENHRY and SYGVKD. The V segment lost 2 bases and the J segment 7 bases; nucleotides outside the gene matches: 1. The CDR3 length is 14 residues. The CDR3 region is CAISEQGANSPLHF. CDR3 nucleotide sequence: TGTGCCATCAGTGAGCAGGGGGCCAATTCACCCCTCCACTTT.

The chain combines TRBV7-2 with TRBJ2-7; D is perhaps TRBD2 (6 bases). The CDR3 loop spans 15 amino acids. Germline V CDR1 and CDR2: SGHTA, FQGNSA. V gave up 1 base and J gave up 0 bases, with 10 bases separating them. CDR3 in amino acids: CASSLVAESSYEQYF. In DNA form, the CDR3 reads TGTGCCAGCAGCTTAGTAGCGGAAAGCTCCTACGAGCAGTACTTC.

The genes are TRBV10-2 and TRBJ1-5; 7 positions match TRBD1. This CDR3 region has 14 residues. V lost 5 bases and J lost 2; bases outside the gene matches: 3. Germline V lookup: CDR1 WSHSY, CDR2 SAAADI. CDR3 region: CASSRGPGNQPQHF. The CDR3 coding sequence is TGCGCCAGCAGTAGGGGGCCCGGCAATCAGCCCCAGCATTTT.

This chain connects TRBV7-6 to TRBJ2-1; TRBD2 matches at 10 bases. The germline CDR1 and CDR2 sequences are SGHVS and FNYEAQ. This CDR3 is built from 16 residues. V was clipped by 1 base and J by 4 bases; unmatched bases: 4. CDR3 loop: CASSLVAGGPYNEQFF. In DNA, the CDR3 is TGTGCCAGCAGCTTAGTAGCGGGAGGCCCTTACAATGAGCAGTTCTTC.

As to this clone: Germline is not matched at one junction end, which may reflect a read error. V and J are TRBV13 and TRBJ2-1, with D unclear. Germline V gene data show CDR1 as PRHDT and CDR2 as FYEKMQ (reference sequence). This CDR3 has 12 amino acids. The CDR3: CASSLGYNEQFF. The CDR3 DNA follows: TGTGCCAGCAGCCTAGGGTACAATGAGCAGTTCTTC.

The genes are TRBV2 and TRBJ2-5; D is perhaps TRBD1 (5 bases). The CDR3 covers 13 residues. The ends were cut back, 3 bases at V and 7 bases at J, with 12 bases in the middle. Per the germline V gene, CDR1 is SNHLY and CDR2 is FYNNEI. The CDR3 DNA reads as TGTGCCAGCAGTGACGAGTGGGGCTGGACCCAGTACTTC. Amino acids: CASSDEWGWTQYF.

V and J are TRBV9 and TRBJ2-1; a possible D gene is TRBD2 (5 bases). The CDR3 loop spans 15 amino acids. Trimming left V 3 bases short and J 0 bases short, with 10 bases between. Germline CDR1 is SGDLS and CDR2 is YYNGEE. The CDR3 spells CASSGSVNSYNEQFF. As DNA, the CDR3 is TGTGCCAGCAGCGGTAGCGTAAACTCCTACAATGAGCAGTTCTTC.

The rearrangement links TRBV7-9 to TRBJ2-5, with D perhaps matching TRBD2 (6 bases). Germline V gene sequence: CDR1 SEHNR, CDR2 FQNEAQ (reference sequence). CDR3 length equals 15 residues. The V gene lost 5 bases and the J gene lost 1 base, with 14 bases spanning the gap. CDR3 DNA sequence: TGTGCCAGCAGCCCCCCTGGGGACTTCCAAGAGACCCAGTACTTC. Translation gives CASSPPGDFQETQYF. The variable domain in full, completed from reference TRBV7-9 and TRBJ2-5, reads DTGVSQNPRHKITKRGQNVTFRCDPISEHNRLYWYRQTLGQGPEFLTYFQNEAQLEKSRLLSDRFSAERPKGSFSTLEIQRTEQGDSAMYLCASSPPGDFQETQYFGPGTRLLVL.